Sequencing of this T cell receptor (beta chain) was carried out in a study of CD8 T cells in ankylosing spondylitis. TCRdb re-called the 5' RACE reads through MiXCR, storing one row per CDR3 protein. This table has 150,000 or so distinct CDR3 sequences, roughly 18% appearing once. The length of the CDR3 is 14 residues. Germline CDR1 is MNHEY and CDR2 is SVGEGT. Trimming took off 0 bases at V and 4 bases at J, with 9 bases between the two ends. This clonotype was observed a few times. No antigen is known for it. Whole-study results and caveats: For ankylosing spondylitis blood, a TCR beta motif of 7 to 9 highly homologous variants appeared characteristic. Reports say disease-linked clones showed up significantly more in matched ankylosing spondylitis synovial fluid.

The sequence came from a male donor with ankylosing spondylitis or in good health (not recorded which). Sequenced: blood, either unsorted or a sorted T cell fraction (not recorded which). The chain has TRBV6-2 or TRBV6-3 and TRBJ2-5, with D possibly being TRBD2 (6 bases). DNA for the CDR3: TGTGCCAGCAGTTACTCGATGGGGGGAGAGACCCAGTACTTC. As protein: CASSYSMGGETQYF.